The 24 T cell receptor beta chains in this list originate from one sample, sequenced in a study of cytomegalovirus exposure and HLA in healthy donors. PCR employed 60 Vbeta and 13 Jbeta primers. Libraries were prepared by immunoSEQ multiplex PCR; TCRdb keeps only in-frame clonotypes and omits some of them. Here the sample spans 150,000 to 200,000 clones, about 73% being singletons. Sequencing was performed on PBMCs. All receptors come from a woman aged 40 to 50 in good health and CMV-seronegative.

The genes are TRBV7-3 and TRBJ1-3, with D unclear. Between the trimmed V and J ends, which lost 2 bases and 4 bases, there was a span of 9 bases. The germline V gene encodes CDR1 SGHTA and CDR2 FQGTGA. CDR3 length: 14 amino acids. CDR3 nucleotides: TGTGCCAGCAGCTTATCTCCCTCCGGAAACACCATATATTTT. Its protein is CASSLSPSGNTIYF. The entire variable domain, with the rest obtained from reference TRBV7-3 and TRBJ1-3, is as follows: GAGVSQTPSNKVTEKGKYVELRCDPISGHTALYWYRQSLGQGPEFLIYFQGTGAADDSGLPNDRFFAVRPEGSVSTLKIQRTERGDSAVYLCASSLSPSGNTIYFGEGSWLTVV.

This chain uses TRBV5-4 with TRBJ1-2, with D maybe TRBD1 (6 bases). This CDR3 spans 15 amino acids. Germline V gene sequence: CDR1 SGHNT, CDR2 YYREEE (reference sequence). The V and J ends lost 2 bases and 5 bases respectively, with 16 bases between them. CDR3 residues: CASSLQGGIWYGYTF. The CDR3 coding sequence is TGTGCCAGCAGCTTACAGGGAGGGATTTGGTATGGCTACACCTTC. The entire variable domain, with the rest obtained from reference TRBV5-4 and TRBJ1-2, is as follows: ETGVTQSPTHLIKTRGQQVTLRCSSQSGHNTVSWYQQALGQGPQFIFQYYREEENGRGNFPPRFSGLQFPNYSSELNVNALELDDSALYLCASSLQGGIWYGYTFGSGTRLTVV.

The chain combines TRBV6-1 with TRBJ1-2; 7 bases fit TRBD1. Losses at the gene ends were 8 bases for V and 0 bases for J; bases not matched to a gene: 6. The germline V gene encodes CDR1 MNHNS and CDR2 SASEGT. This CDR3 is built from 14 residues. The CDR3 protein is CASDREPANYGYTF. DNA of the CDR3: TGTGCCAGCGACAGGGAACCTGCTAACTATGGCTACACCTTC.

J is TRBJ2-7 and V is TRBV13, with TRBD1 identical over 11 bases. The CDR3 runs to 16 residues. V shed 5 bases and J 4 bases; nucleotides not matched to a gene: 10. Germline V gene lookup returns CDR1 PRHDT and CDR2 FYEKMQ (reference sequence). CDR3 loop: CASSGEDRGQIYEQYF. CDR3 bases: TGTGCCAGCAGCGGCGAGGACAGGGGGCAGATTTACGAGCAGTACTTC. Supplemented by reference TRBV13 and TRBJ2-7, the full variable domain reads AAGVIQSPRHLIKEKRETATLKCYPIPRHDTVYWYQQGPGQDPQFLISFYEKMQSDKGSIPDRFSAQQFSDYHSELNMSSLELGDSALYFCASSGEDRGQIYEQYFGPGTRLTVT.

The chain combines TRBV5-4 with TRBJ2-3; D perhaps matches TRBD1 (6 bases). CDR1 and CDR2 (germline): SGHNT, YYREEE (reference sequence). Between the trimmed V and J ends, which lost 4 bases and 0 bases, there was a span of 12 bases. The CDR3 length is 15 residues. The CDR3 nucleotides read TGTGCCAGCAGCGGGGGAGACAGGAGCACAGATACGCAGTATTTT. Translation: CASSGGDRSTDTQYF.

V and J are TRBV7-9 and TRBJ1-1; possibly TRBD1 for D (6 bases). The CDR3 runs 16 residues. The germline CDR1 and CDR2 sequences are SEHNR and FQNEAQ (reference sequence). Trimming left V 4 bases short and J 0 bases short, with 15 bases between. Written as DNA, the CDR3 is TGTGCCAGCAGCTCGACAGGAACAGGGTTGAACACTGAAGCTTTCTTT. It is translated as CASSSTGTGLNTEAFF.

The V and J genes are TRBV6-6 and TRBJ2-5, with 11 bases aligning to TRBD2. The CDR3 contains 14 residues. Per germline, CDR1 MNHNY and CDR2 SVGAGI (reference sequence). J gave up 5 bases and V 3 bases, and 2 bases lay outside the gene matches. The CDR3 protein is CASSYLAGGETQYF. As DNA, the CDR3 is TGTGCCAGCAGTTATTTAGCGGGGGGGGAGACCCAGTACTTC.

This clone was counted between two and nine times. This chain uses TRBV28 with TRBJ2-3; D might be TRBD2 (5 bases). V shed 5 bases and J shed 0 bases, with 18 bases lying between them. Germline CDR1 and CDR2: MDHEN and SYDVKM. CDR3 length: 17 amino acids. The CDR3 bases are TGTGCCAGCAGTAGCCCATTTCGGCTAGCTAGCACAGATACGCAGTATTTT. Protein sequence: CASSSPFRLASTDTQYF.

This clone has just one count. The rearrangement uses TRBV6-5 and TRBJ1-6; no clear D gene. Germline V gene data show CDR1 as MNHEY and CDR2 as SVGAGI. The CDR3 sequence is 15 residues long. Trimming stripped 3 bases from V and 3 bases from J, with 9 bases between. For the CDR3, the DNA is TGTGCCAGCAGTTATGGGCAGAGCTATAATTCACCCCTCCACTTT. Residues: CASSYGQSYNSPLHF.

The J gene is TRBJ2-7, the V gene TRBV6-1, with TRBD2 matching over 10 bases. Germline CDR1 is MNHNS and CDR2 is SASEGT. This CDR3 comprises 15 residues. J was trimmed by 2 bases and V by 3 bases; bases with no gene match: 4. The chain's CDR3 is CASSDPGLATYEQYF. The CDR3 DNA is TGTGCCAGCAGTGATCCGGGACTAGCGACCTACGAGCAGTACTTC.

The CDR3 is CASSTGGRSADTQYF. Here the CDR3 DNA reads TGCGCCAGCAGCACGGGGGGGCGCTCCGCAGATACGCAGTATTTT. The chain uses TRBV5-1 and TRBJ2-3; 8 nucleotides match TRBD2. Germline V CDR1 and CDR2: SGHRS, YFSETQ. Germline trimming cut 4 bases from V and 4 bases from J; bases unmatched to any gene: 8. The CDR3 contains 15 residues.

The chain links TRBV18 to TRBJ1-1; TRBD1 aligns across 7 bases. V trimming: 6 bases; J trimming: 0 bases; junction bases outside the gene matches: 16. The length of the CDR3 is 18 residues. Germline CDR1 is KGHSH and CDR2 is LQKENI. Here the CDR3 reads CASSQNLGGPLMNTEAFF. In DNA form, the CDR3 reads TGTGCCAGCTCCCAAAATTTAGGGGGCCCCCTCATGAACACTGAAGCTTTCTTT.

The CDR3 bases are TGTGCCAGTAGTCTGATAGCGGGGGAGTACAATGAGCAGTTCTTC. Translating gives CASSLIAGEYNEQFF. This sequence joins TRBV19 and TRBJ2-1; 9 bases line up with TRBD2. The CDR3 length is 15 residues. Germline CDR1 is LNHDA and CDR2 is SQIVND (reference sequence). Trimming removed 5 bases from V and 4 bases from J; junction bases left unmatched: 6.

This chain connects TRBV5-1 to TRBJ1-3; D not certain. The germline V and J ends were trimmed by 1 base and 0 bases, with 17 bases remaining between them. CDR1 SGHRS and CDR2 YFSETQ come from the germline V gene. The CDR3 length is 18 residues. This CDR3 is CASSLPGGPRGSGNTIYF. The CDR3 region has the DNA TGCGCCAGCAGCTTGCCTGGTGGGCCGCGGGGCTCTGGAAACACCATATATTTT. Full variable domain (outside the CDR3, taken from reference TRBV5-1 and TRBJ1-3): KAGVTQTPRYLIKTRGQQVTLSCSPISGHRSVSWYQQTPGQGLQFLFEYFSETQRNKGNFPGRFSGRQFSNSRSEMNVSTLELGDSALYLCASSLPGGPRGSGNTIYFGEGSWLTVV.

V gene TRBV29-1 combines with J gene TRBJ2-1; no clear D gene. Deletions cut 7 bases from V and 10 bases from J, with 14 bases between. The CDR3 totals 11 residues. Looked up from germline, CDR1 is SQVTM and CDR2 is ANQGSEA. The CDR3 region has the DNA TGCAGCGCTTGGAGTGCACGCGAGCAGTTCTTC. It translates to CSAWSAREQFF.

The chain employs TRBV28 and TRBJ2-3, with TRBD2 matching 7 bases. With 10 bases clipped from V and 3 bases from J, the junction kept 10 bases outside the gene matches. Germline CDR1 MDHEN, CDR2 SYDVKM. The CDR3 extends over 14 amino acids. CDR3 coding DNA: TGTGCCACCCGGGACTACCAGATAACAGATACGCAGTATTTT. Protein sequence: CATRDYQITDTQYF.

J is TRBJ2-7 and V is TRBV15; D might be TRBD1 (6 bases). The CDR3 is 14 amino acids. Germline-derived CDR1 and CDR2 are LNHNV and YYDKDF (reference sequence). V was cut by 4 bases and J by 6 bases, with 16 bases left in between. The CDR3, as DNA: TGTGCCACCAGCACGGGACCCGAGGGGGTCGAGCAGTACTTC. It translates to CATSTGPEGVEQYF.

This chain links TRBV6-5 with TRBJ1-2, with TRBD1 as a possible D gene (6 bases). The CDR3 is 14 amino acids. Trimming cost V 8 bases and J 6 bases, with 19 bases left between them. CDR1 is MNHEY, CDR2 SVGAGI, per germline. The CDR3 DNA is TGTGCCAGCGGAAGATCGGACAGTTTTAATGGCTACACCTTC. Translated, it gives CASGRSDSFNGYTF.

This sequence joins TRBV5-1 and TRBJ2-7, with 7 bases matching TRBD1. The CDR3 extends over 12 amino acids. The germline V gene encodes CDR1 SGHRS and CDR2 YFSETQ. Trimming took 2 bases from V and 6 from J; bases not matched to a gene: 2. The CDR3 reads CASSLAGGEQYF. CDR3 DNA: TGCGCCAGCAGCTTAGCAGGGGGCGAGCAGTACTTC.

This sequence joins TRBV28 and TRBJ2-7; the match to TRBD1 covers 7 bases. The CDR3 is 15 amino acids. In germline, CDR1 is MDHEN, CDR2 SYDVKM. J gave up 3 bases and V 3 bases, and 8 bases lay outside the gene matches. The CDR3 loop is CASSFMTGRNYEQYF. CDR3 in DNA: TGTGCCAGCAGTTTTATGACAGGGCGAAACTACGAGCAGTACTTC.

The rearrangement links TRBV19 to TRBJ1-5; TRBD1 aligns across 11 bases. The trim removed 8 bases at V and 5 bases at J, leaving 2 bases unmatched. The CDR3 is made up of 13 amino acids. Germline V CDR1 and CDR2: LNHDA, SQIVND (reference sequence). The CDR3 loop is CASGQGAYQPQHF. The DNA of the CDR3 is TGTGCCAGTGGACAGGGGGCCTATCAGCCCCAGCATTTT.

The V gene is TRBV6-5, the J gene TRBJ1-1, with D possibly being TRBD1 (6 bases). The CDR3 loop spans 12 amino acids. CDR1 is MNHEY and CDR2 is SVGAGI in the germline V gene. The germline V and J ends were trimmed by 6 bases and 3 bases, with 8 bases remaining between them. This CDR3 reads CASRQGYTEAFF. The CDR3 nucleotides are TGTGCCAGCAGGCAGGGGTACACTGAAGCTTTCTTT.

This chain joins TRBV6-5 and TRBJ1-5; D ambiguous. This CDR3 spans 13 amino acids. Germline assignment: CDR1 MNHEY and CDR2 SVGAGI. Trimming pared 7 bases from V and 5 bases from J, leaving 12 bases between. The CDR3 nucleotides are TGTGCCAGCACCCCAGGCATCCATCAGCCCCAGCATTTT. Protein: CASTPGIHQPQHF.

The rearrangement joins TRBV10-1 to TRBJ1-1; D is undetermined. V lost 3 bases, J lost 3 bases, and 5 bases lay in between. The V gene's germline CDR1 is WNHNN and CDR2 SYGVQD (reference sequence). The CDR3 runs to 12 residues. The CDR3 coding sequence is TGCGCCAGCAGTGATACGGACACTGAAGCTTTCTTT. The encoded protein is CASSDTDTEAFF.